This TCR beta chain originates from a study of blood T cell repertoires in COVID-19. The J segment lost 1 base and the V segment lost 4 bases, leaving 3 bases of the junction unmatched. This CDR3 spans 14 amino acids. Germline V gene lookup returns CDR1 LGHDT and CDR2 YNNKEL (reference sequence). Clones were read by immunoSEQ multiplex PCR, and TCRdb kept only the in-frame ones, dropping some. This table has approximately 65,000 clones, 80% to 90% appearing once. The TCR comes from a human donor in a cohort sampled during active COVID-19. This chain links TRBV3-1 (or the pseudogene TRBV3-2) with TRBJ1-1, with 7 bases matching TRBD1. The source material was peripheral blood. The chain's CDR3 is CASSPQGTNTEAFF. In DNA form, the CDR3 reads TGTGCCAGCAGCCCACAGGGGACGAACACTGAAGCTTTCTTT.